The clone carrying this TCR beta chain appeared many times. Germline assignment: CDR1 SGDLS and CDR2 YYNGEE. This CDR3 is 14 amino acids long. With 2 bases removed from V and 5 bases from J, the gap between germline ends came to 11 bases. The sample is drawn from a study of metastatic and nonmetastatic thyroid tumors. Per the authors' pipeline: CDR3 differences across clinicopathological groups were used to build a distant-metastasis classifier for papillary thyroid cancer. TCRdb used MiXCR to call clones anew from the PCR reads. The V and J calls, along with clone size, are taken from TCRdb and not from the paper's own processing. Of over 45,000 clones listed, over 20% are singletons. Every patient was untreated before thyroid surgery.

The chain combines TRBV9 with TRBJ1-5, with D perhaps matching TRBD1 (5 bases). The specimen was blood. This clonotype was sampled from a male donor with papillary thyroid cancer or a benign thyroid nodule (not recorded which). Some clones in this sample may be carry-over from other donors' samples. The DNA for the CDR3 is TGTGCCAGCAGCGTCGATGGGACCGATCAGCCCCAGCATTTT. Residues: CASSVDGTDQPQHF.